This T cell receptor (beta chain) was captured by sequencing in a study of immune evolution from preneoplasia to lung adenocarcinoma. To note about this clone: Its antigen is unidentified.

Using immunoSEQ multiplex PCR, the repertoire was profiled, and TCRdb retains in-frame clones only, with some absent. Here the sample spans about 6,400 clones, roughly 84% being singletons. Patients had resection in Japan or China between about 2014 and 2018. Macro-dissection enriched premalignant or tumor cells before nucleic acid extraction. Trimming removed 1 base from V and 6 bases from J, with 7 bases in between. The CDR3 length is 13 residues. Looked up from germline, CDR1 is GTSNPN and CDR2 is SVGIG (reference sequence). Study findings and constraints: KRAS-mutant nodules had the highest T cell clonality. Normal lung had highest clonality; later lesions appeared denser, more diverse.

Input material: FFPE minimally invasive lung adenocarcinoma tissue. The clonotype originates from a person between 45 and 75 years old with lung adenocarcinoma. This chain links TRBV30 with TRBJ1-6, with D uncertain. CDR3 in DNA: TGTGCCTGGAGTGACCTGGTTAATTCACCCCTCCACTTT. Translated: CAWSDLVNSPLHF.